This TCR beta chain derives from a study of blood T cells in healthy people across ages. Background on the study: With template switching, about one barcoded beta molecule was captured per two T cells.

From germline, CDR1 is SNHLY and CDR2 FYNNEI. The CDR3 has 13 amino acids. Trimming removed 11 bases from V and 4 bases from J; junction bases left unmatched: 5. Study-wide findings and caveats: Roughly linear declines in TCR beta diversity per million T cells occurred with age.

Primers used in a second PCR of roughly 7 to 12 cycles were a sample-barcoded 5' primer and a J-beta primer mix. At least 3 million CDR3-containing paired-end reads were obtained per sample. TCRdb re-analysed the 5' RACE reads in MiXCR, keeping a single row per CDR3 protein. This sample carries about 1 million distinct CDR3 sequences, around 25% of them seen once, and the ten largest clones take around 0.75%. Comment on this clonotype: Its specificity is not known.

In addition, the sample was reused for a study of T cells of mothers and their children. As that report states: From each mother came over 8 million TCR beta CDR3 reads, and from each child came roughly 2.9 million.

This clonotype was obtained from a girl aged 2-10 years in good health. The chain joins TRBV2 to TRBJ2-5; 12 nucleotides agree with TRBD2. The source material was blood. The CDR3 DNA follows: TGTGCCGGCCGGACTAGCGGGACAGAGACCCAGTACTTC. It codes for CAGRTSGTETQYF.